This TCR beta chain was sequenced during a study of T cells in Graves' hyperthyroidism and ophthalmopathy. Patients with uncontrolled infections, other autoimmune diseases, pregnancy or lactation were excluded. Germline-derived CDR1 and CDR2 are KGHDR and SFDVKD. V was clipped by 2 bases and J by 4 bases; unmatched bases: 3. The CDR3 runs to 16 residues. The investigators amplified TCR beta CDR3 regions from RNA transcripts. A first-round RT-PCR of the TCR CDR3 used the HTBI primer set. TCRdb fed the multiplex PCR reads into MiXCR, producing one record per CDR3 protein. The sample lists about 400,000 distinct CDR3 sequences; approximately 15% were seen once.

The clonotype originates from a woman aged 25 to 45 with Graves' hyperthyroidism. Sequenced sample: blood. The genes are TRBV24-1 and TRBJ2-1; 11 nucleotides agree with TRBD2. The CDR3: CATSDSGTSGYNEQFF. CDR3 in DNA: TGTGCCACCAGTGATTCCGGGACTAGCGGTTACAATGAGCAGTTCTTC.